The entry below gives a single TCR beta chain sequence along with its context. This clone was found once. The antigen this receptor binds is unknown. Base-call qualities are not available, and no considerably larger clone is one nucleotide away. This sample's time point label indicates: baseline before first vaccination. Vaccinee samples were obtained from the UK trials COV001 and COV002, which included a single-blind randomized controlled phase 2/3 trial of AZD1222 (ChAdOx1 nCoV-19) in healthy adults. Trial participant PBMC samples were collected at day 0 and day 28 after the second dose for TCRbeta chain sequencing. This sample is drawn from a study of T cell responses to AZD1222 COVID-19 vaccine (dated by TCRdb to about 2021). Broadly, across the study: AZD1222 recipients with second doses at about 4 weeks or about 12 weeks were pooled, because spike-specific TCR depth and breadth did not differ between schedules. A total of 233 trial participants underwent TCR sequencing, of whom nearly 210 received two doses of AZD1222 and some 26 received two doses of the MenACWY control vaccine. Trial participants were enrolled by age into 18-55, 56-69 and 70-plus year subgroups, with approximately 160, 26 and 62 TCR-sequenced participants respectively.

The CDR3 regions of human TCRbeta chains were subjected to immunosequencing. Per the source publication's procedure: Repertoire TCRs were matched against a reference library of SARS-CoV-2-specific TCRs generated with the MIRA antigen-specificity platform. Breadth was defined as the fraction of unique TCRs that were SARS-CoV-2-associated, and depth was defined as the fraction of total T cells that were SARS-CoV-2-associated. Each spike-specific TCR was assigned to its reactive spike region and to a CD4 or CD8 class using the MIRA data. Log10-transformed breadth and depth values were compared by one-way ANOVA with Sidak's multiple comparisons tests. TCRdb provides this immuneACCESS table in a form limited to in-frame rearrangements. Some clones are lacking; in checked studies, under half of them reflect an unresolved V gene, and why the rest are absent is not known. The V and J calls and clone size are taken from that table; D and trimming were inferred from the DNA. The sample table contains 90,000 to 150,000 clones; only one count was recorded for more than 85% of them. The biggest ten clones account for approximately 10% of the sample.

Results and caveats for the whole study, not just this receptor: Spike-specific TCR breadth and depth rose significantly after two AZD1222 doses compared with day 0 and with MenACWY recipients. Conclusions about previously exposed vaccinees are limited because only five or six AZD1222 recipients were SARS-CoV-2 seropositive at baseline. Because no day 14 peak-response samples were available, the repertoires could be characterized only after the peak T cell response. Participants were mostly white British and included more females than males, and it was suggested by the authors that clonal diversity may have been underestimated. Nearly half of unique spike-specific TCRs reportedly recognized epitopes outside regions mutated in the B.1.351 and B.1.1.7 variants. The 56-69-year group was small, and its depth increase did not reach significance, likely because of low power. The whole spike protein was spanned by vaccine-associated CD4 TCRs, and dominant responses were seen in regions 160-218 and 743-854.

This receptor was obtained from an adult in good health. The specimen comprised peripheral blood, sampled on day 0 of AZD1222 vaccination.

This receptor has the CDR3 CASSYDDRVNTEAFF. The nucleotides read TGTGCCAGCAGTTACGACGACAGGGTCAACACTGAAGCTTTCTTT. The rearranged chain carries TRBV6-5 and TRBJ1-1; 7 of the junction bases match TRBD1. CDR1 MNHEY and CDR2 SVGAGI are derived from the germline V gene. V has 2 bases trimmed and J has 2 bases trimmed; junction bases matching no gene number 5. Including cysteine and phenylalanine, the CDR3 has 15 amino acids. The sequence is cut down to CDR3 DNA, 45 bases in frame from base 1.